The sequence of this T cell receptor (beta chain) was determined in a study of cytomegalovirus exposure and HLA in healthy donors (dated by TCRdb to 2015 to 2018). For the wider study: In an earlier analysis of about 560 of the donors, 276 Gb of sequence data and roughly 100 million unique TCR beta sequences from about 179 million T cells were reported. Rather than using new phenotypic data, the later analysis identified candidate immune exposures from TCR beta sequences and from how often those sequences occurred across donors. On average, roughly 250,000 unique TCR beta nucleotide sequences were sequenced per donor among about 400 genotyped donors of the cohort, with roughly 20% of those sequences being non-productive. The study profiled the T cell repertoires of about 720 subjects by immunosequencing and related them to cytomegalovirus serostatus. Among the roughly 390 genotyped donors, approximately 82% belonged to the genetic ancestry cluster associated with self-reported Caucasian donors. A later analysis re-examined previously published TCR beta repertoires from more than 550 donors and added high-resolution HLA genotyping to investigate patterns of TCR occurrence. To predict cytomegalovirus infection status, the study brought together high-throughput TCR immunosequencing, statistical association of individual TCRs with disease status, and machine learning. HLA typing covered class I and class II loci at four-digit resolution. An earlier analysis of 500 to 650 of the donors applied high-throughput TCR beta sequencing to assess whether each TCR beta V gene segment acted as functional or pseudogenic. Along with the roughly 700-subject first cohort, a separate validation cohort of over a hundred different subjects was used. Roughly 300 gigabases of sequencing data and approximately 93 million unique TCR sequences were included in an early release covering over 600 HLA-typed donors. Roughly five DR-DQ haplotypes were handled as single units for association and clustering, since linkage in the cohort was strong. Donor age, sex, ethnicity and CMV serostatus were collected together with the repertoire data. A later genetic analysis took genome-wide SNP genotypes for about 55% of the roughly 700 donors and used that subset as a discovery cohort. Every discovery cohort repertoire had been produced on one sequencing platform. The study aimed to test whether cataloging public T cell receptors could reveal signatures of past pathogen exposure. The number of typed donors differed by locus: about 620-630 for A, B, C, DRB1 and DQB1; 500 to 550 for DQA1; about 600 for DPA1; and approximately 450 for DPB1. Points the paper makes about the study in general: The classifier was reported to diagnose cytomegalovirus status with high specificity and sensitivity in both the original and validation cohorts. A later analysis associated roughly 17,000 TCR beta sequences with specific HLA alleles at a false discovery rate of 0.05. Roughly uniform sequencing depth across donors was assumed in presence/absence analyses, although this assumption may not hold. In an earlier analysis of 587 of the donors, most TCR beta V segments were observed in productive rearrangements about 87% or about 30% of the time, broadly matching IMGT annotations. The cohort was sequenced for TCR beta chains only, and without alpha or paired-chain data the features that could be detected were limited. Because the 87-base-pair reads could not distinguish some IMGT-functional V segments, including TRBV6-2 and TRBV6-3, those segments were excluded. A cluster of highly shared sequence variants was judged likely to be a technical artifact of the sequencing pipeline. A further reported finding was that TCR beta sequences accurately predicted the HLA-A and HLA-B alleles for most subjects in the first cohort. For the cohort, immune exposure information was limited to CMV serostatus. Correlated functional status among segregating V segments might be attributable to linkage disequilibrium, but an unknown experimental factor could not be ruled out. Most TCR sequences were observed very rarely across donors, whereas some public TCRs were present in many individuals. The authors suggested that the approach could potentially be generalized to other disease states and immunological phenotypes. In a later analysis, several top co-occurrence clusters were reported to appear linked to parvovirus B19, influenza, CMV and Epstein-Barr virus. A later genetic analysis reported fewer N-insertions in productive TCRs among donors in an Asian-associated ancestry cluster than the roughly 720-donor mean. A later analysis found that TCR association rates varied across HLA loci, with DRB1 alleles showing the most associated TCRs and HLA-C alleles the fewest. Three of the identified cytomegalovirus-associated TCR beta chains were confirmed in vitro to be specific for cytomegalovirus antigens. According to a later analysis, most CMV-associated TCR beta chains appeared to be HLA-restricted, and the HLA associations seemed to be driven largely by CMV exposure. In the study, approximately 160 TCR beta chains were listed as associated with cytomegalovirus. Assigning TCR associations to individual alleles was difficult when HLA alleles, especially DR and DQ, strongly co-occurred. An association between a missense DCLRE1C variant and V-gene and J-gene trimming of TCR beta chains was found in a later genetic analysis and replicated in an independent cohort. Because HLA typing was unavailable for some donors at each locus, only the typed subset was used in association tests. The earlier analysis of some 540 of the donors excluded about 16 rarely observed V segments, including chromosome 9 orphons, because counts were too low. A later analysis found that HLA-associated TCR beta chains were more clonally expanded and had lower generation probabilities than equally common non-associated chains.

The germline V gene (reference sequence) supplies CDR1 LNHDA and CDR2 SQIVND. Counted from cysteine to phenylalanine, this CDR3 has 19 amino acids. The read is trimmed to its CDR3 DNA, 57 bases read in frame from base 1. V and J are trimmed by 1 base and 5 bases, and the gene matches miss 10 bases of the junction. The cohort was made up of under 800 healthy bone marrow donors. At the time of sampling, all cohort members were nominally healthy, though unrecorded immune exposures were likely present. The donor tested CMV seropositive, placing the donor among the 250 to 300 seropositive members of the cohort. Each donor provided a peripheral blood sample, and peripheral blood mononuclear cells were used for TCR beta sequencing. The Qiagen DNeasy Blood Extraction Kit was used to extract genomic DNA from the blood cell samples. This clone was seen a handful of times. It lacks a known antigen. The record has no base qualities; no much larger clone is one base away.

Libraries were prepared through the immunoSEQ multiplex PCR assay. The multiplex PCR relied on a mix of 60 forward primers for TCR Vbeta segments and 13 reverse primers for TCR Jbeta segments. A multiplex PCR assay on genomic DNA amplified the CDR3 region of rearranged TCR beta genes. The amplified TCR beta libraries were sequenced on the Illumina HiSeq System as 87-base-pair reads. Per the original workflow: Across the 670 or so repertoires, a later analysis counted 80 million or so unique TCR beta chains, around 11 million of which were shared by at least two donors. Raw reads were error-corrected and collapsed into unique sequences by a nearest-neighbor algorithm in which closely related sequences were merged to remove PCR and sequencing errors. CDR3 sequences were aligned to IMGT reference sequences to assign V, D and J gene segments. For a sequence to be retained, at least a six-nucleotide match to both a V gene segment and a J gene segment was required. Rearrangements were classified as productive when the CDR3 lacked stop codons and remained in frame with V and J, and all other rearrangements were classified as non-productive. CDR3 was defined by IMGT convention, running from the second conserved V-encoded cysteine to the conserved J-encoded phenylalanine. The earlier analysis of about 610 of the donors excluded sequences that lacked an unambiguous match to a single V gene segment. An earlier analysis of a few hundred of the donors called V segments functional above 56.7% productive rearrangements and segregating when the between-donor standard deviation exceeded 5%. A statistical classification framework was built for diagnosing cytomegalovirus status from the catalog of TCR beta chain sequences. In a later analysis, V and J genes were assigned by comparing TCR nucleotide sequences against IMGT/GENE-DB human TR gene sequences. A later analysis assigned CDR3 sequences and most-parsimonious VDJ recombination scenarios with the TCRdist pipeline. A later analysis defined each TCR beta chain by its CDR3 amino acid sequence plus V-gene family, and excluded reads lacking a unique V-gene family. A later analysis removed roughly 590 highly shared, low-generation-probability nucleotide sequences to deal with suspected cross-contamination and a sequencing artifact. In a later analysis, a clonal expansion index was calculated for each public chain from normalized within-repertoire ranks of inferred template counts. In a later analysis, generation probabilities were computed using a VDJ recombination model fitted to out-of-frame rearrangements, and the results were checked against IGoR. Hypergeometric tests were used in a later analysis to score TCR-TCR, TCR-HLA and TCR-CMV co-occurrence, with a repertoire-size bias correction applied to the TCR pairs. To estimate false discovery rates, a later analysis permuted the HLA or CMV assignments 20 times. A later analysis grouped co-occurring TCRs with DBSCAN, adding TCRdist sequence similarity when clustering within HLA-allele-positive subsets. Co-occurrence clustering excluded repertoires with fewer than 30,000 or more than 120,000 public chains, plus five with anomalous nucleotide sharing. In TCRdb, the immuneACCESS table is reduced to in-frame sequences with V and J assigned. These tables do not hold every clone; where another copy was compared, an unresolved V gene accounts for under half, and the others remain unexplained. The DNA was the basis for D and trimming; V, J and clone size are from that table. The sample has about 140,000 clones on record, less than 85% of them singletons. The top ten clones comprise roughly 1.9% of the sample.

This sequence originates from a woman aged 60-75 years in good health and CMV-seropositive. The rearrangement joined TRBV19 to TRBJ2-3; 15 bases in the middle match TRBD2. The material sequenced was PBMCs. This receptor has the CDR3 CASSIARTSGRAKGDTQYF. The sequenced DNA: TGTGCCAGTAGTATAGCACGGACTAGCGGGAGGGCCAAAGGAGATACGCAGTATTTT.